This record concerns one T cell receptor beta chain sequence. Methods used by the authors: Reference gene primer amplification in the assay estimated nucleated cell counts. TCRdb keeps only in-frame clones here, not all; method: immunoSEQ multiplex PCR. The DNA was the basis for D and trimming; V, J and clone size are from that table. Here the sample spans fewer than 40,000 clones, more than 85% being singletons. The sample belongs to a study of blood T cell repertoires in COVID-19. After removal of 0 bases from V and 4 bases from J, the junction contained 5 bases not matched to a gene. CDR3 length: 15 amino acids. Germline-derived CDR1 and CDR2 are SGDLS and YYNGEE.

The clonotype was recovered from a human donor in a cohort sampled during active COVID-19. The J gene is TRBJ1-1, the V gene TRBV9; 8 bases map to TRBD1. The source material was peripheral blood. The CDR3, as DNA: TGTGCCAGCAGCGTAGTAGTTACAGGGGGCACTGAAGCTTTCTTT. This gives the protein CASSVVVTGGTEAFF.